The 9 T cell receptor beta chains reported below all come from one sample, sequenced in a study of OX40 agonist ivuxolimab in advanced cancers. TCRdb keeps only in-frame clones here, not all; method: immunoSEQ multiplex PCR. Of approximately 58,000 clones in the sample, around 83% were seen once. The input for sequencing was CD4+ or CD8+ T cells sorted from blood, taken in a trial of the OX40 agonist ivuxolimab. The receptor set was obtained from an adult with an advanced solid tumor such as melanoma, head and neck, liver or kidney cancer.

The chain uses TRBV5-4 and TRBJ2-5; D may be TRBD1 (5 bases). CDR3 size: 14 residues. V was pared by 5 bases and J by 2 bases, with 13 bases between. CDR1 and CDR2 from the germline V gene are SGHNT and YYREEE (reference sequence). Written as DNA, the CDR3 is TGTGCCAGCAGTTTTCAGGGCCGACAAGAGACCCAGTACTTC. This sequence encodes CASSFQGRQETQYF.

The rearrangement uses TRBV10-3 and TRBJ2-7, with D perhaps TRBD1 or TRBD2 (5 bases each). With 7 bases removed from V and 0 bases from J, the gap between germline ends came to 13 bases. Germline CDR1 ENHRY, CDR2 SYGVKD. This CDR3 spans 14 amino acids. CDR3 nucleotide sequence: TGTGCCATCAAGGGGACGGCGGTCTCCTACGAGCAGTACTTC. Translated: CAIKGTAVSYEQYF.

The V gene is TRBV11-3, the J gene TRBJ2-3, with TRBD2 matching 9 bases. In germline, CDR1 is SGHNT, CDR2 YENEEA. The V segment lost 4 bases and the J segment 4 bases; nucleotides outside the gene matches: 9. The CDR3 is 16 residues long. The CDR3 loop is CASSSRRAGGSDTQYF. In DNA form, the CDR3 reads TGTGCCAGCAGCTCCCGTCGAGCGGGAGGATCAGATACGCAGTATTTT.

The genes are TRBV11-3 and TRBJ2-7, with a tentative D call TRBD2 (6 bases). This CDR3 has 15 amino acids. Germline CDR1 and CDR2: SGHNT and YENEEA. V lost 2 bases and J lost 0, with 11 bases in between. The CDR3 nucleotides read TGTGCCAGCAGCTTACCGGAGGGCAACTCCTACGAGCAGTACTTC. Translation gives CASSLPEGNSYEQYF.

The chain couples TRBV5-4 to TRBJ1-1; unclear D gene. Germline-derived CDR1 and CDR2 are SGHNT and YYREEE (reference sequence). With 2 bases removed from V and 6 bases from J, the gap between germline ends came to 5 bases. The CDR3 is made up of 11 amino acids. The DNA for the CDR3 is TGTGCCAGCAGCTTAGGCCCTGAAGCTTTCTTT. This gives the protein CASSLGPEAFF.

The chain has TRBV4-3 and TRBJ2-5; D gene uncertain. Per the germline V gene, CDR1 is LGHNA and CDR2 is YSLEER. This CDR3 has 14 residues. Trimming shortened V by 0 bases and J by 1 base, and 6 bases separated the two germline ends. This chain's CDR3 is CASSQERTQETQYF. In nucleotides, the CDR3 is TGCGCCAGCAGCCAAGAGAGGACCCAAGAGACCCAGTACTTC.

The V call is TRBV6-1, the J call TRBJ2-2, with TRBD1 matching over 10 bases. CDR1 MNHNS and CDR2 SASEGT come from the germline V gene. The length of the CDR3 is 15 residues. With 7 bases clipped from V and 7 bases from J, the junction kept 9 bases outside the gene matches. CDR3 in amino acids: CASMGPTGGLGELFF. The CDR3, as DNA: TGTGCCAGCATGGGGCCGACAGGGGGCCTCGGGGAGCTGTTTTTT.

In this sample, this clone turned up once. The chain carries TRBV11-3 and TRBJ2-6, with D possibly being TRBD1 (7 bases). The CDR3 is made up of 17 amino acids. The V gene's germline CDR1 is SGHNT and CDR2 YENEEA. Deletions cut 4 bases from V and 1 base from J, with 14 bases between. CDR3 nucleotide sequence: TGTGCCAGCAGCTCTCACAGGGGACTGTCTGGGGCCAACGTCCTGACTTTC. Its translation: CASSSHRGLSGANVLTF.

This rearrangement joins TRBV5-6 to TRBJ2-1, with D perhaps TRBD1 or TRBD2 (7 bases each). Trimming left V 4 bases short and J 9 bases short, with 14 bases between. CDR1 is SGHDT and CDR2 is YYEEEE in the germline V gene. This CDR3 contains 13 residues. In nucleotides, the CDR3 is TGTGCCAGCAGCCAGGGGGGGCCAAGTGAGCAGTTCTTC. This gives the protein CASSQGGPSEQFF.